This T cell receptor beta chain was observed in a study of early stage breast cancer tumors. Study-wide results and limits: Comparing each tissue with blood distinguished tumor from normal in about 90% of the 16 patients. Compared with adjacent normal breast, tumors showed 2.5 to 3-fold denser, more clonal T cells.

TCRdb's copy holds only in-frame clones and misses some; the assay was immunoSEQ multiplex PCR. The table has tens of thousands of clones, more than 70% seen once. A few counts support this clone. The antigen is not known. V lost 3 bases to trimming and J lost 1 base, with 9 bases between them. Germline V gene sequence: CDR1 SGHAT, CDR2 FQNNGV. The CDR3 length is 14 residues. Specimen: blood. This chain links TRBV11-2 with TRBJ1-1; tentatively, D is TRBD1 (6 bases). The receptor's source is a person aged 40 to 49 with breast cancer. CDR3 in amino acids: CASSFPRGNTEAFF. The CDR3 nucleotides are TGTGCCAGCAGCTTTCCCAGGGGGAACACTGAAGCTTTCTTT.